This T cell receptor beta chain was sequenced during a study of blood T cell repertoires in COVID-19. J gave up 8 bases and V 4 bases, and 7 bases lay outside the gene matches. The CDR3 runs to 13 residues. The germline V gene has CDR1 MDHEN and CDR2 SYDVKM. In this sample, this clone turned up a few times. Measured with immunoSEQ multiplex PCR; TCRdb has only the in-frame clones, and not every one. The sample includes some 100,000 clones, approximately 78% seen only once; the top ten take approximately 6.7%. The receptor comes from a man aged 50-59 years with active or convalescent COVID-19. Specimen: peripheral blood. The chain is built from TRBV28 and TRBJ1-2; 7 bases are shared with TRBD1. The CDR3 sequence: CASSYRGVNGYTF. For the CDR3, the DNA is TGTGCCAGCAGTTACAGGGGAGTTAACGGCTACACCTTC.